The TCR beta chain described here comes from a study of vaccination and CD4 T cells after COVID-19. At the level of the study: Stimulation of cells relied on overlapping spike peptides derived from SARS-CoV-2, HCoV-NL63, HCoV-OC43 and HCoV-229E.

Documented treatment: approximately nine-day PBMC culture with coronavirus spike peptide pools or control peptides (ViraFEST assay). Once obtained from cultured CD4+ T cells, the DNA was sequenced using the Oncomine TCR Beta short-read assay. TCRdb reprocessed the PCR reads via MiXCR and lists one record per CDR3 protein. Of fewer than 20,000 distinct CDR3 sequences listed, about 42% were seen once; the top ten hold 6.3%. As for this clonotype: Its antigen is not identified.

The CDR3 contains 16 residues. Germline V gives CDR1 SEHNR, CDR2 FQNEAQ (reference sequence). Trimming at V came to 7 bases and at J to 3 bases, leaving 8 bases not matched to a gene. Source: CD4+ T cells from blood, cultured in vitro, taken before SARS-CoV-2 vaccination. J is TRBJ2-6 and V is TRBV7-9; 8 bases line up with TRBD2. This clonotype was sampled from a human donor who had recovered from COVID-19. The CDR3 here is CASNLAGGGGANVLTF. The CDR3 coding sequence is TGTGCCAGCAACCTCGCGGGGGGCGGTGGGGCCAACGTCCTGACTTTC.